The 3 T cell receptor beta chains listed next were all sequenced from one sample in a study of OX40 agonist ivuxolimab in advanced cancers. Profiled with immunoSEQ multiplex PCR; TCRdb holds only in-frame clones, not every one. The sample holds some 54,000 clones, 70% to 90% seen once. The sample here was CD4+ or CD8+ T cells sorted from blood, taken in a trial of the OX40 agonist ivuxolimab. Receptors originate from an adult with an advanced solid tumor such as melanoma, head and neck, liver or kidney cancer.

CDR3 protein: CASSAANYGYTF. CDR3 DNA: TGTGCCAGCAGTGCAGCTAACTATGGCTACACCTTC. The V gene is TRBV6-1, the J gene TRBJ1-2; D is unclear. This CDR3 contains 12 residues. The germline V gene has CDR1 MNHNS and CDR2 SASEGT. The germline V and J ends were trimmed by 4 bases and 0 bases, with 3 bases remaining between them.

CDR3 nucleotide sequence: TGTGCCAGCAGGAACAGAGGGGTTAACCAGAAAGCTTTCTTT. It is translated as CASRNRGVNQKAFF. The chain couples TRBV6-5 to TRBJ1-1, with D perhaps matching TRBD1 (5 bases). V lost 6 bases to trimming and J lost 9 bases, with 20 bases between them. CDR1 and CDR2 from the germline V gene are MNHEY and SVGAGI. CDR3 length: 14 amino acids.

The V and J genes are TRBV7-9 and TRBJ2-1; D is ambiguous. Germline CDR1 reads SEHNR; CDR2 reads FQNEAQ (reference sequence). The CDR3 has 12 residues. V was pared by 2 bases and J by 6 bases, with 5 bases between. The CDR3 reads CASSLFSNEQFF. The DNA of the CDR3 is TGTGCCAGCAGCTTATTCAGCAATGAGCAGTTCTTC. The full variable domain, its missing parts supplied by reference TRBV7-9 and TRBJ2-1, is DTGVSQNPRHKITKRGQNVTFRCDPISEHNRLYWYRQTLGQGPEFLTYFQNEAQLEKSRLLSDRFSAERPKGSFSTLEIQRTEQGDSAMYLCASSLFSNEQFFGPGTRLTVL.